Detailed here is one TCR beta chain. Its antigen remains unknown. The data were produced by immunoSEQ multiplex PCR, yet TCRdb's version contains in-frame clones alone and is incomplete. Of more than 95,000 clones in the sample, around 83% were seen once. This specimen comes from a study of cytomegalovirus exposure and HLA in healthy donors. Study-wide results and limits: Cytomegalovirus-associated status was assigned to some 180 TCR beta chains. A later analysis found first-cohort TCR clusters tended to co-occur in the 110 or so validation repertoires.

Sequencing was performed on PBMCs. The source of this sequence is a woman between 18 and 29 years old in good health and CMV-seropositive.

As DNA, the CDR3 is TGTGCCAGCAGCCGGACAGCCCTAAATCAGCCCCAGCATTTT. Its translation is CASSRTALNQPQHF. The chain employs TRBV5-6 and TRBJ1-5; perhaps TRBD1 as D (6 bases). The CDR3 totals 14 residues. Germline V CDR1 and CDR2: SGHDT, YYEEEE. V was trimmed by 4 bases and J by 4 bases, leaving 12 bases between them.